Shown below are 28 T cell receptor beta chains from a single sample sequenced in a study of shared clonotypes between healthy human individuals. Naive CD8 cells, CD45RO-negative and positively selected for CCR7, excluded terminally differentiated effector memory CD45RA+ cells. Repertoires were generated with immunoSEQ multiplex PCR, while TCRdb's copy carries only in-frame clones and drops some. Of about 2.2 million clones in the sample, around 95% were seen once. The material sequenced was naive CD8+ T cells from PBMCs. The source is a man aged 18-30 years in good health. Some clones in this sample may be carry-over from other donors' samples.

The CDR3 loop reads CASSLDQRSGSYNEQFF. DNA of the CDR3: TGTGCCAGCAGCTTAGACCAGCGTAGCGGCTCCTACAATGAGCAGTTCTTC. The chain employs TRBV13 and TRBJ2-1; perhaps TRBD2 as D (6 bases). Trimming removed 1 base at V and 0 bases at J, with 13 bases between. The CDR3 spans 17 residues. The germline CDR1 and CDR2 sequences are PRHDT and FYEKMQ (reference sequence).

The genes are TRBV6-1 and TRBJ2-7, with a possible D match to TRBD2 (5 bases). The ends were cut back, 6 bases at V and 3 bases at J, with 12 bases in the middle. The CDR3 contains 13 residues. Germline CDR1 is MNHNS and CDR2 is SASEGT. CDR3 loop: CASSPWTGYEQYF. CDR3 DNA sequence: TGTGCCAGCAGCCCCTGGACTGGCTACGAGCAGTACTTC.

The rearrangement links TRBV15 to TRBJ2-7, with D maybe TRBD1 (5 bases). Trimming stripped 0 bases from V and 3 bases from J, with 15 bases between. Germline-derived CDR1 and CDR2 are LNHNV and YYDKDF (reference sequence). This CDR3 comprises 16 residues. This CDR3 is CATSRDRQGVRYEQYF. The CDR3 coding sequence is TGTGCCACCAGCAGAGATCGGCAGGGCGTCCGCTACGAGCAGTACTTC.

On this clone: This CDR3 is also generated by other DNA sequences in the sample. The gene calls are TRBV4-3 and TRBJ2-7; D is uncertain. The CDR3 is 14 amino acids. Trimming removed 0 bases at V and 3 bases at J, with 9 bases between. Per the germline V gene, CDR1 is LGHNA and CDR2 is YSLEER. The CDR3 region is CASSQDLGGYEQYF. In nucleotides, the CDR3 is TGCGCCAGCAGCCAAGATTTGGGCGGCTACGAGCAGTACTTC.

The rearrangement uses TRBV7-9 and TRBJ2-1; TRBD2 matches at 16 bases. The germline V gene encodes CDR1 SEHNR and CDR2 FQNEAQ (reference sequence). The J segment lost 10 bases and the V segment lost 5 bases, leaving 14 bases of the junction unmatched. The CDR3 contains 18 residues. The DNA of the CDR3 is TGTGCCAGCAGCCCCCGGCTGGGACTAGCGGGAGGGCCAGACGAGCAGTTCTTC. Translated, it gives CASSPRLGLAGGPDEQFF.

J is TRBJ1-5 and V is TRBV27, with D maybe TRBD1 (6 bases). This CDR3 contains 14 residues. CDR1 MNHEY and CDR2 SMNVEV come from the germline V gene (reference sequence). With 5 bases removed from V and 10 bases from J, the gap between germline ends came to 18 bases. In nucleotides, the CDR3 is TGTGCCAGCAGTCCCCTGGCAGGGGATATACCCCAGCATTTT. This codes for CASSPLAGDIPQHF.

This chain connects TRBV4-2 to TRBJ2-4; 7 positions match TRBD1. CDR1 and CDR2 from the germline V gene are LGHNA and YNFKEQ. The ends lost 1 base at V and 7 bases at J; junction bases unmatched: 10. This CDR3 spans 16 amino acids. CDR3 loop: CASSQVTGDVWNIQYF. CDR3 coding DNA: TGTGCCAGCAGCCAAGTTACAGGGGACGTATGGAACATTCAGTACTTC.

The CDR3 DNA reads as TGCAGCGTTGACGTTAACTATGGCTACACCTTC. Translation gives CSVDVNYGYTF. The rearrangement uses TRBV29-1 and TRBJ1-2; no firm D call. Germline CDR1 and CDR2: SQVTM and ANQGSEA. The CDR3 has 11 amino acids. The V and J ends lost 3 bases and 1 base respectively, with 3 bases between them. The full variable domain, its missing parts supplied by reference TRBV29-1 and TRBJ1-2, is SAVISQKPSRDICQRGTSLTIQCQVDSQVTMMFWYRQQPGQSLTLIATANQGSEATYESGFVIDKFPISRPNLTFSTLTVSNMSPEDSSIYLCSVDVNYGYTFGSGTRLTVV.

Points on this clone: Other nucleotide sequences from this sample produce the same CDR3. The CDR3, as DNA: TGTGCCAGTAGTATCGGTTCGGGCTATGGCTACACCTTC. Translated, it gives CASSIGSGYGYTF. The V and J genes are TRBV19 and TRBJ1-2; D ambiguous. Trimming stripped 3 bases from V and 4 bases from J, with 9 bases between. The CDR3 totals 13 residues. Per the germline V gene, CDR1 is LNHDA and CDR2 is SQIVND (reference sequence). Full variable domain (rest looked up from reference TRBV19 and TRBJ1-2): DGGITQSPKYLFRKEGQNVTLSCEQNLNHDAMYWYRQDPGQGLRLIYYSQIVNDFQKGDIAEGYSVSREKKESFPLTVTSAQKNPTAFYLCASSIGSGYGYTFGSGTRLTVV.

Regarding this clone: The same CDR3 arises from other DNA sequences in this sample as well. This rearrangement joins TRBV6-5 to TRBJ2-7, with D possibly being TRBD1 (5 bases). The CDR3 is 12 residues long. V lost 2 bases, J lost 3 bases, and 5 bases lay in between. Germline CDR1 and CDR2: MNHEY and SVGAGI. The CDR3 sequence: CASSYRGYEQYF. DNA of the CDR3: TGTGCCAGCAGTTACAGGGGCTACGAGCAGTACTTC.

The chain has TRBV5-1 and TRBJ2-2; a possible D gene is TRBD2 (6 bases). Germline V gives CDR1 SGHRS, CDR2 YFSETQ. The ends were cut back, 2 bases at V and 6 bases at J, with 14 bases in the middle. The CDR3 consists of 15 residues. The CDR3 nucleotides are TGCGCCAGCAGCTTTTTGCCCCAGCGGGCCGGGGAGCTGTTTTTT. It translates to CASSFLPQRAGELFF.

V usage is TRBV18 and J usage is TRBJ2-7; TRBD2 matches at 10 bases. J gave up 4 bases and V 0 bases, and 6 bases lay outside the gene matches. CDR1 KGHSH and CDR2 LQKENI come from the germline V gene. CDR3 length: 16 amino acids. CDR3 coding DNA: TGTGCCAGCTCACCACCGTCTAGCGGGAGAGGGTACGAGCAGTACTTC. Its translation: CASSPPSSGRGYEQYF.

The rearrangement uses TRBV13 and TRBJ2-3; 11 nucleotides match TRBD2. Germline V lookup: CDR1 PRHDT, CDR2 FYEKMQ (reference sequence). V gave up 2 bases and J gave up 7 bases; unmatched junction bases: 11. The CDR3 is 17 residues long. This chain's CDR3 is CASSLKVSGRAGYTQYF. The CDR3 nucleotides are TGTGCCAGCAGCTTAAAGGTTAGCGGGAGGGCCGGTTATACGCAGTATTTT.

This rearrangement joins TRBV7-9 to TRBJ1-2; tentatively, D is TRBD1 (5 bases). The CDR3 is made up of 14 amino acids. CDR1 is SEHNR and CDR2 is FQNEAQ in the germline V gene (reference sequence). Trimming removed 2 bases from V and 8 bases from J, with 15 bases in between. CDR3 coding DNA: TGTGCCAGCAGCTTATCCCGGGACTTTTACGGCTACACCTTC. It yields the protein CASSLSRDFYGYTF.

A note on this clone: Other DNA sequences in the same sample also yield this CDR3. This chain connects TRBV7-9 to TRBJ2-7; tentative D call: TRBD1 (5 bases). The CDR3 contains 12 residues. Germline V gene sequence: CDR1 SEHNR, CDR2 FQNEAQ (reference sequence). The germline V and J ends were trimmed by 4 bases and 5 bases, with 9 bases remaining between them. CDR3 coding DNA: TGTGCCAGCAGCTCCTTAGGGGACGAGCAGTACTTC. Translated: CASSSLGDEQYF. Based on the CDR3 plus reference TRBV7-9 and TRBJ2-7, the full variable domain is DTGVSQNPRHKITKRGQNVTFRCDPISEHNRLYWYRQTLGQGPEFLTYFQNEAQLEKSRLLSDRFSAERPKGSFSTLEIQRTEQGDSAMYLCASSSLGDEQYFGPGTRLTVT.

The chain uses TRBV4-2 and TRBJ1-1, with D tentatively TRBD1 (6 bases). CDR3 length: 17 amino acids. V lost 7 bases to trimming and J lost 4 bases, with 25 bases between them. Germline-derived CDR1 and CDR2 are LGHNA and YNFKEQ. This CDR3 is CASTQGQGEGVGTEAFF. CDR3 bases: TGTGCCAGCACTCAAGGGCAGGGAGAGGGGGTGGGCACTGAAGCTTTCTTT.

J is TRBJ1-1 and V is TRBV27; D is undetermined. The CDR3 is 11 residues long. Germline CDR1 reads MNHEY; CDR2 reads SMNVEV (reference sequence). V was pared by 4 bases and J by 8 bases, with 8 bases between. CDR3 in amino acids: CASSSAREAFF. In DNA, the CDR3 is TGTGCCAGCAGTTCCGCCCGAGAAGCTTTCTTT.

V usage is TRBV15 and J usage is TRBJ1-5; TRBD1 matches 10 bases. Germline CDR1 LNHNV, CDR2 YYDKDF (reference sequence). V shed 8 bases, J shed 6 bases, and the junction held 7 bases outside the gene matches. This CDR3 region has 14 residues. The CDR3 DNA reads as TGTGCCACCGCCACCGGGACAGGGGTTCAGCCCCAGCATTTT. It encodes CATATGTGVQPQHF.

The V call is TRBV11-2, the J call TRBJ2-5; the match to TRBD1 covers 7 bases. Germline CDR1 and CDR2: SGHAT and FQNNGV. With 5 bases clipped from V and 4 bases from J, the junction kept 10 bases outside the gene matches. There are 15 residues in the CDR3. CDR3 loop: CASSPGTEGGETQYF. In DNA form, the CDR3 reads TGTGCCAGCAGCCCCGGGACAGAGGGTGGAGAGACCCAGTACTTC.

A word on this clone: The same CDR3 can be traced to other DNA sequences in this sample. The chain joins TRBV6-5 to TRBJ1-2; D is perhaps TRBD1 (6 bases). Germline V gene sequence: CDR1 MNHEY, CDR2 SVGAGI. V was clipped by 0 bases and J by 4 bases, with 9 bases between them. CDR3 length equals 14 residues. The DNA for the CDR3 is TGTGCCAGCAGTTACTCGGGGGGCGGCTATGGCTACACCTTC. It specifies CASSYSGGGYGYTF.

The CDR3: CASSPWGSNTGELFF. CDR3 coding DNA: TGTGCCAGCAGTCCTTGGGGCAGTAACACCGGGGAGCTGTTTTTT. The V call is TRBV6-5, the J call TRBJ2-2, with a weak D call TRBD1 (5 bases). This CDR3 spans 15 amino acids. Trimming removed 5 bases at V and 2 bases at J, with 12 bases between. Germline V gene sequence: CDR1 MNHEY, CDR2 SVGAGI.

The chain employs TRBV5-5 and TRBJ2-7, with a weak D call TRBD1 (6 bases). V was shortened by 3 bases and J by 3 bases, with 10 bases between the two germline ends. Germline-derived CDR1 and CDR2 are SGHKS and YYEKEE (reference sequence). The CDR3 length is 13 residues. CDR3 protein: CASSWGQSYEQYF. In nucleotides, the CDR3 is TGTGCCAGCAGCTGGGGACAAAGCTACGAGCAGTACTTC.

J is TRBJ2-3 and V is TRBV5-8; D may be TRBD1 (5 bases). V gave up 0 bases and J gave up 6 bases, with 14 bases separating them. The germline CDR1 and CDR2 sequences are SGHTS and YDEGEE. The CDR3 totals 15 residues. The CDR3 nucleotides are TGTGCCAGCAGCTTGGACTTAGGGGAACGGGATACGCAGTATTTT. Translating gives CASSLDLGERDTQYF.

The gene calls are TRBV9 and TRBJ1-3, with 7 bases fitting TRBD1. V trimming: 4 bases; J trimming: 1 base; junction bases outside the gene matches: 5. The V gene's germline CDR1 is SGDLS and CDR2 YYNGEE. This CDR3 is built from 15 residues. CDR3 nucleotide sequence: TGTGCCAGCAGCCCCGAGGGGGCGTCTGGAAACACCATATATTTT. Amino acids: CASSPEGASGNTIYF.

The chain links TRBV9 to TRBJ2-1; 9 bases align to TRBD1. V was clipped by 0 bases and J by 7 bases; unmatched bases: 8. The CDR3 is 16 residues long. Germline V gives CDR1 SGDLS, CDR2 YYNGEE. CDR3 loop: CASSVEGTGMPNEQFF. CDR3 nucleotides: TGTGCCAGCAGCGTAGAGGGGACAGGGATGCCTAATGAGCAGTTCTTC.

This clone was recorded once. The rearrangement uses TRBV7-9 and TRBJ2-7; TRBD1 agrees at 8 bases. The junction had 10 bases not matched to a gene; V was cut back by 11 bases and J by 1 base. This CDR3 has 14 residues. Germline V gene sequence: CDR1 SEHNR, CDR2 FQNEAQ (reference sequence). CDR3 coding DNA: TGTGCCTCACAGGGACAGGCCACTTCCTACGAGCAGTACTTC. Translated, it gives CASQGQATSYEQYF.

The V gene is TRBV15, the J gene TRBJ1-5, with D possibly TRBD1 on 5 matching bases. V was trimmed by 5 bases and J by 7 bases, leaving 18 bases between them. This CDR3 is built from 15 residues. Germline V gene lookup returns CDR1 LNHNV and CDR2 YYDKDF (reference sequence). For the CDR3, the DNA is TGTGCCACCAGCCCGGGGCAGGCGAAGGGGCAGCCCCAGCATTTT. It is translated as CATSPGQAKGQPQHF.

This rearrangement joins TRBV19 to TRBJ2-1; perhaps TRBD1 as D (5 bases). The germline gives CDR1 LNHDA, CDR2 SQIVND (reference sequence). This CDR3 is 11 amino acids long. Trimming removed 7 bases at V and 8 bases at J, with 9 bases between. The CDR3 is CASKTAHEQFF. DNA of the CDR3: TGTGCCAGTAAGACAGCCCATGAGCAGTTCTTC.